These 8 T cell receptor beta chains were sequenced from one sample in a study of T-cell reconstitution after alpha-beta-depleted transplantation in children. Preparing the TCRbeta library involved the use of unique molecular identifiers. One entry per CDR3 protein results from TCRdb running MiXCR on the PCR reads. The sample consists of just under 350,000 distinct CDR3 sequences, around 15% of them appearing once. The sequencing here drew on PBMCs, mostly from graft donor cells, taken 360 days after TCRalphabeta/CD19-depleted stem cell transplant. The receptors originated from a male patient aged 2 to 10 who had a stem cell transplant for acute lymphoblastic leukemia, so the T cells may come from the graft donor.

As DNA, the CDR3 is TGCAGCGTAACTCCAGGGGGCGCGGGACAGCCCCAGCATTTT. Translation: CSVTPGGAGQPQHF. This chain connects TRBV29-1 to TRBJ1-5; 8 bases align to TRBD1. The V segment lost 6 bases and the J segment 7 bases; nucleotides outside the gene matches: 11. CDR1 is SQVTM and CDR2 is ANQGSEA in the germline V gene. This CDR3 comprises 14 residues.

This clonotype was seen a handful of times. The gene calls are TRBV12-5 and TRBJ2-1; TRBD1 is a possible D gene (6 bases). From germline, CDR1 is LGHNT and CDR2 FRNRAP. The CDR3 length is 16 residues. Trimming took 2 bases from V and 4 from J, leaving 15 bases between them. The chain's CDR3 is CASGLLTGDIYNEQFF. The CDR3, as DNA: TGTGCTAGTGGTTTGCTGACTGGGGACATTTACAATGAGCAGTTCTTC.

This clonotype showed up just a few times. The chain uses TRBV12-3 or TRBV12-4 and TRBJ1-3; D uncertain. Deletions cut 6 bases from V and 0 bases from J, with 12 bases between. The CDR3 spans 15 residues. CDR3: CASSPGRSSGNTIYF. DNA of the CDR3: TGTGCCAGCAGCCCAGGACGGAGCTCTGGAAACACCATATATTTT.

The rearrangement joins TRBV4-2 to TRBJ2-1; no firm D call. Germline V gene data show CDR1 as LGHNA and CDR2 as YNFKEQ. The CDR3 is made up of 15 amino acids. Between the trimmed V and J ends, which lost 0 bases and 8 bases, there was a span of 14 bases. The CDR3 nucleotides are TGTGCCAGCAGCCAAGAAGGCCGGGCCCCCGATGAGCAGTTCTTC. Encoded protein: CASSQEGRAPDEQFF.

This clonotype has more than one count but fewer than ten. The chain recombines TRBV10-3 with TRBJ1-5; unclear D gene. The CDR3 has 15 amino acids. Germline CDR1 reads ENHRY; CDR2 reads SYGVKD. V was cut by 3 bases and J by 0 bases, with 9 bases left in between. CDR3 DNA sequence: TGTGCCATCAGTGAAACAGCTAATAGCAATCAGCCCCAGCATTTT. Amino acids: CAISETANSNQPQHF.

This clonotype came up a few times. V and J are TRBV20-1 and TRBJ2-1, with D tentatively TRBD2 (5 bases). This CDR3 comprises 16 residues. Trimming took 0 bases from V and 7 from J, leaving 19 bases between them. Germline V lookup: CDR1 DFQATT, CDR2 SNEGSKA (reference sequence). The CDR3: CSARDLTGSRFNEQFF. The CDR3, as DNA: TGCAGTGCTAGAGATCTAACGGGGAGCCGGTTTAATGAGCAGTTCTTC.

The sample holds many counts of this clonotype. V and J are TRBV21-1 and TRBJ1-5. TRBV21-1 is classified as a pseudogene. There are 13 residues in the CDR3. The CDR3 loop is CASSKQGNQPQHF. The CDR3 DNA is TGTGCCAGCAGCAAACAAGGAAATCAGCCCCAGCATTTT.

This clonotype was picked up a small number of times. This chain connects TRBV5-1 to TRBJ2-2; 13 bases map to TRBD2. Germline lookup yields CDR1 SGHRS and CDR2 YFSETQ. J gave up 8 bases and V 4 bases, and 14 bases lay outside the gene matches. This CDR3 spans 18 amino acids. The CDR3 reads CASSPRTSGSLKLGELFF. The CDR3 region has the DNA TGCGCCAGCAGCCCCCGGACTAGCGGGAGTTTGAAGTTGGGGGAGCTGTTTTTT.